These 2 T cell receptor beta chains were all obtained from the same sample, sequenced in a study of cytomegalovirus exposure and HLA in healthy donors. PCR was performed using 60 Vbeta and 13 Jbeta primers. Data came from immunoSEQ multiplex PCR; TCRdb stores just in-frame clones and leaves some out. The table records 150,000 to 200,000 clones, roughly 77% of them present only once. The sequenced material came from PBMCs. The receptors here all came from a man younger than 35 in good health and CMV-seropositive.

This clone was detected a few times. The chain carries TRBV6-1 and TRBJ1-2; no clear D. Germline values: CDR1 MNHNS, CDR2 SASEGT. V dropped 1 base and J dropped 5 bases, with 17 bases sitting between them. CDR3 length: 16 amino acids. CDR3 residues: CASSEGPGRAGYGYTF. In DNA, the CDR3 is TGTGCCAGCAGTGAAGGGCCGGGGAGGGCAGGTTATGGCTACACCTTC.

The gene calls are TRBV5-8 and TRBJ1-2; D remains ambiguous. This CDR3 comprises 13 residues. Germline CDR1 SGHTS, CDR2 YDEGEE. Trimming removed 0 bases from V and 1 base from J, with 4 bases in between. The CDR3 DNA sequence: TGTGCCAGCAGCTTGGACATTAACTATGGCTACACCTTC. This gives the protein CASSLDINYGYTF. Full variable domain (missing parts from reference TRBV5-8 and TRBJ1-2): EAGVTQSPTHLIKTRGQQATLRCSPISGHTSVYWYQQALGLGLQFLLWYDEGEERNRGNFPPRFSGRQFPNYSSELNVNALELEDSALYLCASSLDINYGYTFGSGTRLTVV.